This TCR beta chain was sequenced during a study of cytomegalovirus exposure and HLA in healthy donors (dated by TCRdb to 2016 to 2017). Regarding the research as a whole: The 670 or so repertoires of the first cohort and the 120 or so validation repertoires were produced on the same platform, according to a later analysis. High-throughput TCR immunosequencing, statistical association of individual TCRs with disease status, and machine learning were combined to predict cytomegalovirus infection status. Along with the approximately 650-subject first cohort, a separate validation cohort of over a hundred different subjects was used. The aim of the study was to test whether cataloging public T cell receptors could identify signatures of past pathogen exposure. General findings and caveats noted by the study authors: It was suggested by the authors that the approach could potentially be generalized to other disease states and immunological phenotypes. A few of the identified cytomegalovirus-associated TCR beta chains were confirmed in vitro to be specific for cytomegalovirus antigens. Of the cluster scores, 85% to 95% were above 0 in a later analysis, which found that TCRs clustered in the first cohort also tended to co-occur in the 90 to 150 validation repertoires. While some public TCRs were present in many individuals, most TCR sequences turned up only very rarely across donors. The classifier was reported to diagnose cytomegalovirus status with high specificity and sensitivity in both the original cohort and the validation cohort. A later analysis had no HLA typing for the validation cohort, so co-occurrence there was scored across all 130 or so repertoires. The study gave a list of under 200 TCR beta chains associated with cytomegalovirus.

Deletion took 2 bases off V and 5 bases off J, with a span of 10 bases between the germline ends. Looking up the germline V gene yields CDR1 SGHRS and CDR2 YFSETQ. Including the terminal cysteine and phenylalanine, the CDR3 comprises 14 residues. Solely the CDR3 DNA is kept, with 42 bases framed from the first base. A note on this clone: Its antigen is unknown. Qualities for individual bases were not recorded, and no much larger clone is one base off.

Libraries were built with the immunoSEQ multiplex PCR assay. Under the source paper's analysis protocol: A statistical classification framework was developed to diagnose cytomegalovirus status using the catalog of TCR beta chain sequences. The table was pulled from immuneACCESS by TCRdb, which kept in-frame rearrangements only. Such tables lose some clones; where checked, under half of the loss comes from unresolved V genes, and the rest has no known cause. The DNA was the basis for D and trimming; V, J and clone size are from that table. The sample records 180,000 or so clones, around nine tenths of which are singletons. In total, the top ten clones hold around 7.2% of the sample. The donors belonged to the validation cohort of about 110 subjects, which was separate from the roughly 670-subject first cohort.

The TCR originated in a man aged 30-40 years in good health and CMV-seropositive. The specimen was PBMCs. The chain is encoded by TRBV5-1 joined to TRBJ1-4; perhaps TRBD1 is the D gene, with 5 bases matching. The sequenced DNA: TGCGCCAGCAGCTTTGGCCAGGGAAATGAAAAACTGTTTTTT. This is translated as CASSFGQGNEKLFF.